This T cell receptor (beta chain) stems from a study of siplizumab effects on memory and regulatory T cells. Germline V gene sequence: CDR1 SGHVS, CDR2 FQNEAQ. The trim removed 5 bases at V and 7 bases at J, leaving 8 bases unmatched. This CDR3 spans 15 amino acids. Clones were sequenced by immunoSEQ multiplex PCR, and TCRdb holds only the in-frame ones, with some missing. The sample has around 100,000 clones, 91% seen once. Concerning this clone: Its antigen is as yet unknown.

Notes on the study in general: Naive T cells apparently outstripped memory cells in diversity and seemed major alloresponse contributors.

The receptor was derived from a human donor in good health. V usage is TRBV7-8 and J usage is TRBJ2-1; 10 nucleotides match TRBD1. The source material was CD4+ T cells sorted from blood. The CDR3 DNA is TGTGCCAGCAGCCCTCCATGGGACAGGGGAAATGAGCAGTTCTTC. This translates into CASSPPWDRGNEQFF.